The next 5 T cell receptor beta chains were all read from a single sample in a study of response to subunit inactivated influenza vaccine. TCRdb independently ran MiXCR on the RT-PCR reads; one entry per CDR3 protein. In the table there are fewer than 700,000 distinct CDR3 sequences, 10% to 15% of which are singletons. The sample in question was PBMCs from blood, obtained roughly 6 weeks after vaccination. These receptors originate from a man aged 50 or older who received an inactivated influenza vaccine.

The table lists this clonotype with a few counts. The chain joins TRBV7-8 to TRBJ2-1; 8 bases are shared with TRBD1. Trimming took 5 bases from V and 4 from J; bases not matched to a gene: 7. Germline CDR1 reads SGHVS; CDR2 reads FQNEAQ. This CDR3 region has 15 residues. The CDR3 here is CASSGRTGYYNEQFF. The DNA for the CDR3 is TGTGCCAGCAGCGGGCGGACAGGGTATTACAATGAGCAGTTCTTC. The whole variable domain, filled in from reference TRBV7-8 and TRBJ2-1, reads GAGVSQSPRYKVAKRGQDVALRCDPISGHVSLFWYQQALGQGPEFLTYFQNEAQLDKSGLPSDRFFAERPEGSVSTLKIQRTQQEDSAVYLCASSGRTGYYNEQFFGPGTRLTVL.

V usage is TRBV4-1 and J usage is TRBJ2-5, with 7 bases lining up with TRBD2. The germline CDR1 and CDR2 sequences are MGHRA and YSYEKL. J gave up 5 bases and V 2 bases, and 11 bases lay outside the gene matches. This CDR3 has 16 amino acids. Here the CDR3 reads CASSQPTRGRRETQYF. In nucleotides, the CDR3 is TGCGCCAGCAGCCAACCTACGCGGGGGAGACGGGAGACCCAGTACTTC.

This clonotype came up many times. The CDR3 DNA is TGTGCCAGCAGTTCCCTAGGACAGGGTGGGTTCAATGAGCAGTTCTTC. Its translation is CASSSLGQGGFNEQFF. V gene TRBV27 combines with J gene TRBJ2-1; the match to TRBD1 covers 8 bases. This CDR3 region has 16 residues. Trimming cost V 4 bases and J 6 bases; bases outside gene matches: 11. Germline loops: CDR1 MNHEY, CDR2 SMNVEV (reference sequence).

This clonotype occurred a few times. J is TRBJ2-1 and V is TRBV12-3 or TRBV12-4; TRBD2 is a possible D gene (7 bases). Trimming shortened V by 3 bases and J by 4 bases, and 16 bases separated the two germline ends. The CDR3 is 16 residues long. CDR3 residues: CASSFIWGGGYNEQFF. CDR3 DNA: TGTGCCAGCAGTTTCATTTGGGGGGGCGGTTACAATGAGCAGTTCTTC.

V gene TRBV11-2 combines with J gene TRBJ2-5; D perhaps matches TRBD1 (6 bases). The germline gives CDR1 SGHAT, CDR2 FQNNGV. Trimming removed 5 bases from V and 2 bases from J, with 12 bases in between. CDR3 length equals 14 residues. CDR3 region: CASSTWGPQETQYF. The CDR3, as DNA: TGTGCCAGCAGCACTTGGGGGCCGCAAGAGACCCAGTACTTC.